The present entry profiles one TCR beta chain with its context. What it binds is unknown. The sample is drawn from a study of post-analysis software for immune sequencing data. Each TCR beta cDNA library carried unique molecular identifiers. TCRdb ran MiXCR on the PCR reads and lists one entry per CDR3 protein. The profile shows hundreds of thousands of distinct CDR3 sequences, roughly 45% of them singletons. Germline values: CDR1 SQVTM, CDR2 ANQGSEA. Trimming removed 0 bases from V and 0 bases from J, with 21 bases in between. This CDR3 comprises 20 residues. Study-level results: Controls' normalized Chao1 diversity significantly exceeded that of multiple sclerosis patients. With TRBV5-6, TRBV5-1 and TRBV20-1 included, about five TRBV segments were more frequent in patients than in controls.

The source material was blood. The receptor was derived from a girl aged 10 to 17 with multiple sclerosis. The chain employs TRBV29-1 and TRBJ2-6; possible D gene TRBD1, 7 bases. The CDR3 DNA sequence: TGCAGCGTTGAAGATAGGGGGCGGGGACGGACCGCCTCTGGGGCCAACGTCCTGACTTTC. It encodes CSVEDRGRGRTASGANVLTF. The variable domain in full, completed from reference TRBV29-1 and TRBJ2-6, reads SAVISQKPSRDICQRGTSLTIQCQVDSQVTMMFWYRQQPGQSLTLIATANQGSEATYESGFVIDKFPISRPNLTFSTLTVSNMSPEDSSIYLCSVEDRGRGRTASGANVLTFGAGSRLTVL.